These T cell receptor beta chains were read from a single sample in a study of OX40 agonist ivuxolimab in advanced cancers. This table comes from immunoSEQ multiplex PCR, and its TCRdb copy is limited to in-frame clones, with some not included. The sample has about 20,000 clones; approximately 82% are singletons. The starting material was CD4+ or CD8+ T cells sorted from blood, obtained in a trial of the OX40 agonist ivuxolimab. The source of these receptors is an adult with an advanced solid tumor such as melanoma, head and neck, liver or kidney cancer. CDR3s include the opening cysteine and the closing phenylalanine or tryptophan. D genes are given only for firm matches. Where a row states a size, it is once, few, many or the class of an expanded clone; other rows omit it.

size	V	D	J	DNA	CDR3
.	TRBV10-3	.	TRBJ2-7	TGTGCCATCAGTGAACGCTTGGAATCCTACGAGCAGTACTTC	CAISERLESYEQYF
few	TRBV9	TRBD1	TRBJ1-5	TGTGCCATCCCGGGGGACAGGGGGTGGGATAATAGCAATCAGCCCCAGCATTTT	CAIPGDRGWDNSNQPQHF
few	TRBV29-1	.	TRBJ2-3	TGCAGCGTTGTTACGGCGAACACAGATACGCAGTATTTT	CSVVTANTDTQYF
.	TRBV4-1	TRBD2	TRBJ2-5	TGCGCCAGCAGCCAGGTGGTTAGCGGGAGGGCAGAGACCCAGTACTTC	CASSQVVSGRAETQYF
.	TRBV4-3	.	TRBJ1-1	TGCGCCAGCAGCTATGGAAGGACTGAAGCTTTCTTT	CASSYGRTEAFF
.	TRBV10-2	TRBD2	TRBJ2-7	TGCGCCAGCATGAAGCGGGAGGGCCGGTACGAGCAGTACTTC	CASMKREGRYEQYF
.	TRBV9	.	TRBJ2-1	TGTGCCAGCAGCGTAGGAGGGGGTAAGGAGGAGAGGCAGTTCTTC	CASSVGGGKEERQFF
.	TRBV6-5	.	TRBJ2-7	TGTGCCAGCGAGGACAGATCCTACGAGCAGTACTTC	CASEDRSYEQYF
.	TRBV15	.	TRBJ2-5	TGTGCCACCAGCAGAGAGAAGAGGGAACTGCAAGAGACCCAGTACTTC	CATSREKRELQETQYF
.	TRBV2	.	TRBJ2-1	TGTGCCCGAAGAGGGGGTCAAAGTGGATCCTACAATGAGCAGTTCTTC	CARRGGQSGSYNEQFF
.	TRBV4-2	.	TRBJ2-7	TGTGCCAGCAGCCAAGGTGAGGGGACCTACGAGCAGTACTTC	CASSQGEGTYEQYF
few	TRBV15	TRBD2	TRBJ2-1	TGTGCTCCCGGGAGGGTCGGGTACAATGAGCAGTTCTTC	CAPGRVGYNEQFF
.	TRBV4-2	.	TRBJ2-1	TGTGCCAGCAGCCCGGGTAACTCCTACAATGAGCAGTTCTTC	CASSPGNSYNEQFF
.	TRBV5-6	TRBD2	TRBJ2-7	TGTGCCAGCAGCTTTACGGGGGGCGAGCAGTACTTC	CASSFTGGEQYF
.	TRBV11-2	.	TRBJ2-3	TGTGCCAGCAGTCTCCGGGACGGGAACACAGATACGCAGTATTTT	CASSLRDGNTDTQYF
.	TRBV6-5	TRBD2	TRBJ2-1	TGTGCCAGCAGTTCCCCTGTAAGCGGGAGAAGAAATGAGCAGTTCTTC	CASSSPVSGRRNEQFF
.	TRBV28	TRBD2	TRBJ2-3	TGTGCCAGCAGTTTCTTGCTAGCGGGAGGAGATACGCAGTATTTT	CASSFLLAGGDTQYF
.	TRBV7-8	.	TRBJ2-5	TGTGCCAGCAGCTCCCGCCGGCTGAGGGAGACCCAGTACTTC	CASSSRRLRETQYF
few	TRBV2	TRBD2	TRBJ2-7	TGTGCCAGCAGTCAAGGACTAGCGGGAGGGTGGTACGAGCAGTACTTC	CASSQGLAGGWYEQYF
medium-sized	TRBV4-1	.	TRBJ1-5	TGCGCCAGCAGCCAAGCCAGGGGAAGCAATCAGCCCCAGCATTTT	CASSQARGSNQPQHF
.	TRBV6-4	TRBD1	TRBJ2-7	TGTGCCGTCCAGGGGGCCAGGAGCTCCTACGAGCAGTACTTC	CAVQGARSSYEQYF
.	TRBV2	TRBD2	TRBJ2-1	TGTGCGTCGAGGCGGGGGGAGGCTTCGGATGAGCAGTTCTTC	CASRRGEASDEQFF
.	TRBV19	.	TRBJ1-1	TGTGCCAGTAGTAAGGCAGGGTATGGAACGGTCGCTGAAGCTTTCTTT	CASSKAGYGTVAEAFF
.	TRBV6-1	.	TRBJ2-1	TGTGCCAGCAGTGATTACCCCAATGAGCAGTTCTTC	CASSDYPNEQFF
.	TRBV7-2	TRBD2	TRBJ2-5	TGTGCCAGCAGCTTGACGGGAGGCGGGGAGACCCAGTACTTC	CASSLTGGGETQYF
.	TRBV29-1	.	TRBJ2-7	TGCAGCGCCGTCACAGGGCCCTCCTACGAGCAGTACTTC	CSAVTGPSYEQYF
.	TRBV2	.	TRBJ1-1	TGTGCCAGCAGTGAGACGGCGATGAACACTGAAGCTTTCTTT	CASSETAMNTEAFF
.	TRBV4-2	.	TRBJ2-1	TGTGCCAGCAGCCAAGAATTGGGGGGCTACAATGAGCAGTTCTTC	CASSQELGGYNEQFF
.	TRBV6-1	TRBD1	TRBJ1-2	TGTGCCAGCAGTTTGCGGACAGGGGGCATCTATGGCTACACCTTC	CASSLRTGGIYGYTF
medium-sized	TRBV7-9	.	TRBJ2-2	TGTGCCAGCAGCTTAGAATCCGGCGGTGATGCCGGGGAGCTGTTTTTT	CASSLESGGDAGELFF
.	TRBV2	TRBD2	TRBJ2-7	TGTGCCAGCAGTGAAGCGCTTCGAGCGGGATGGAACGAGCAGTACTTC	CASSEALRAGWNEQYF
.	TRBV11-2	.	TRBJ2-5	TGTGCCAGCAGCACTAGACGTTGGGAGACCCAGTACTTC	CASSTRRWETQYF
few	TRBV5-8	TRBD2	TRBJ2-3	TGTGCCAGCAGTTTGACTAGCGGGACTCAAGATACGCAGTATTTT	CASSLTSGTQDTQYF
.	TRBV7-8	TRBD1	TRBJ1-4	TGTGCCAGCAGCTTAGCCCGGACAGGGGAGGGTTTTGGTGAAAAACTGTTTTTT	CASSLARTGEGFGEKLFF
.	TRBV7-9	TRBD1	TRBJ1-1	TGTGCCAGCAGCTTAGGCAGGGGGAAGAACACTGAAGCTTTCTTT	CASSLGRGKNTEAFF
.	TRBV7-8	.	TRBJ1-5	TGTGCCAGTTCTATGGGGCATAGGGGTCATCAGCCCCAGCATTTT	CASSMGHRGHQPQHF
.	TRBV15	TRBD1	TRBJ1-4	TGTGCCACCAGCTGGGGGATGGACAGGGGGCCTGAAAAACTGTTTTTT	CATSWGMDRGPEKLFF
.	TRBV27	.	TRBJ2-7	TGTGCCAGCAGTGCCTCGGGGGGCTTGAAGCAGTACTTC	CASSASGGLKQYF
once	TRBV9	.	TRBJ1-2	TGTGCCAGCAGCGTCGGTAGGGGGAGCTACACCTTC	CASSVGRGSYTF
.	TRBV5-6	TRBD2	TRBJ2-5	TGTGCCAGCAGCCGGGGGTTCAGCGGGATAGAACGGAAGACCCAGTACTTC	CASSRGFSGIERKTQYF
.	TRBV5-4	.	TRBJ1-1	TGTGCCAGCAGTCTTGCATATTCTGAAGCTTTCTTT	CASSLAYSEAFF
.	TRBV19	.	TRBJ2-4	TGTGCCAGTAGTATGAATCGCGGGGTAGCCAAAAACATTCAGTACTTC	CASSMNRGVAKNIQYF
.	TRBV5-6	.	TRBJ1-5	TGTGCCAGCAGCGCAGGGGTGCAGCCCCAGCATTTT	CASSAGVQPQHF
.	TRBV6-1	TRBD1	TRBJ2-7	TGTGCCAGCATCCAGAGGGGGCGCCCCTACGAGCAGTACTTC	CASIQRGRPYEQYF
.	TRBV5-1	.	TRBJ2-3	TGCGCCAGCAGATTGGAAGTCGCGAGGGCAGATACGCAGTATTTT	CASRLEVARADTQYF
.	TRBV5-1	TRBD2	TRBJ2-3	TGCGCCAGCAATCCAAGCGGGGACTCTTACACAGATACGCAGTATTTT	CASNPSGDSYTDTQYF
.	TRBV9	.	TRBJ2-2	TGTGCCAGCAGCGTAGGGGTTAGCATCGGGGAGCTGTTTTTT	CASSVGVSIGELFF
once	TRBV11-2	.	TRBJ2-5	TGTGCCAGCAGCTTATGGGATGGGCCGCAAGAGACCCAGTACTTC	CASSLWDGPQETQYF
.	TRBV7-9	.	TRBJ2-5	TGTGCCAGCAGCCCCCCCGGGGGGCGTTCAGAGACCCAGTACTTC	CASSPPGGRSETQYF
.	TRBV6-5	.	TRBJ2-7	TGTGCCAGCAGTTACAGAGGAGGCCCCCCCGACGAGCAGTACTTC	CASSYRGGPPDEQYF
.	TRBV15	TRBD1	TRBJ2-1	TGTGCCACCAGCAGTCCGAATCCTGCCAGGACAGGGCCCTACAATGAGCAGTTCTTC	CATSSPNPARTGPYNEQFF
.	TRBV7-8	TRBD2	TRBJ2-1	TGTGCCAGCAGCCAACCGGGACTAGCTATAGAGGAGCAGTTCTTC	CASSQPGLAIEEQFF
.	TRBV2	.	TRBJ2-3	TGTGCCAGCAGTGAAAGAGTGGACTTTGGGGTGACGCAGTATTTT	CASSERVDFGVTQYF
.	TRBV1	.	TRBJ1-2	TGCACCAGCGGCGACCCGGGGCGGTTCTATGGCTACACCTTC	CTSGDPGRFYGYTF
.	TRBV7-9	.	TRBJ2-1	TGTGCCAGCAGCTCAAAGGCAGGTCTCCATGAGCAGTTCTTC	CASSSKAGLHEQFF
few	TRBV27	.	TRBJ2-1	TGTGCCAGCAGTTCCCTAGGTAACTCCTACAATGAGCAGTTCTTC	CASSSLGNSYNEQFF
once	TRBV5-4	TRBD2	TRBJ2-1	TGTGCCAGCAGAGCGGGGAAGAATGAGCAGTTCTTC	CASRAGKNEQFF
few	TRBV19	TRBD1	TRBJ1-1	TGTGCCAGTATCCCGGGACAGGGGAACACTGAAGCTTTCTTT	CASIPGQGNTEAFF
.	TRBV6-5	TRBD1	TRBJ1-2	TGTGCCAGCAGTTCATGGACAGGGGACTATGGCTACACCTTC	CASSSWTGDYGYTF
.	TRBV27	.	TRBJ2-1	TGTGCCAGCAGTCAGGGGCCGCCGCCTTCCAATGAGCAGTTCTTC	CASSQGPPPSNEQFF